The subject of this entry is one T cell receptor beta chain. Antigen specificity is unknown. The naive CD8 population came from CD45RO-negative cells selected for CCR7, without terminally differentiated effector memory CD45RA+ cells. The sample originates from a study of shared clonotypes between healthy human individuals. Study-wide context: The donors, a couple of women and three men, were aged 18 to 49. Study-wide findings and caveats: When naive CD4 clonotypes were compared across a few donors, roughly 4.9% were shared.

Measured with immunoSEQ multiplex PCR; TCRdb has only the in-frame clones, and not every one. The sample lists about 2.1 million clones, around 95% seen once, with more than 1.5% in the top ten. The CDR3 runs to 13 residues. J gave up 10 bases and V 5 bases, and 6 bases lay outside the gene matches. Looked up from germline, CDR1 is MRHNA and CDR2 is SNTAGT. The chain combines TRBV6-4 with TRBJ1-1, with 11 bases that match TRBD1. The clonotype originates from a man aged 18-30 years in good health. Some clones in this sample may be carry-over from other donors' samples. Sequencing input: naive CD8+ T cells from PBMCs. The CDR3 here is CASSTGTGGRAFF. The CDR3 DNA reads as TGTGCCAGCAGTACTGGGACAGGGGGGAGAGCTTTCTTT.